This note documents a single T cell receptor beta chain sequence. The sample belongs to a study of T cell changes during pregnancy in multiple sclerosis. Sequencing was performed with immunoSEQ multiplex PCR; in TCRdb, only in-frame clones are kept and a portion is missing. The sample consists of roughly 86,000 clones, over 80% of them appearing once. CDR1 is LGHNA and CDR2 is YSLEER in the germline V gene. V shed 0 bases and J shed 1 base, with 9 bases lying between them. The CDR3 is made up of 15 amino acids. Sequencing was performed on peripheral blood, taken in the first trimester of pregnancy. This receptor was taken from a female donor with multiple sclerosis, enrolled in a pregnancy study. The chain combines TRBV4-3 with TRBJ1-2, with D unclear. CDR3 loop: CASSQDLTVNYGYTF. As DNA, the CDR3 is TGCGCCAGCAGCCAAGATCTAACGGTTAACTATGGCTACACCTTC.